The 7 T cell receptor beta chains below all came from one sample that was sequenced in a study of blood T cell repertoires in COVID-19. Profiling relied on immunoSEQ multiplex PCR, and the TCRdb table lists in-frame clones only, not all of them. The sample records over 300,000 clones, roughly 85% being singletons. Sequenced material: PBMCs or T cells enriched from blood (not recorded which). The receptors shown here come from a woman in her 30s who had recovered from COVID-19.

This clone was seen a handful of times. The chain combines TRBV6-5 with TRBJ2-7; D possibly corresponds to TRBD2 (6 bases). The ends were cut back, 6 bases at V and 0 bases at J, with 12 bases in the middle. CDR3 length equals 14 residues. Germline V gene sequence: CDR1 MNHEY, CDR2 SVGAGI. The CDR3 DNA is TGTGCCAGCAGCCCCGGGGGAAGCTCCTACGAGCAGTACTTC. It is translated as CASSPGGSSYEQYF.

The chain carries TRBV5-6 and TRBJ1-2, with TRBD1 as a possible D gene (5 bases). This CDR3 region has 14 residues. Trimming removed 0 bases from V and 6 bases from J, with 12 bases in between. Germline CDR1 is SGHDT and CDR2 is YYEEEE. The CDR3 region is CASSLVSRVNGYTF. CDR3 nucleotides: TGTGCCAGCAGCTTGGTTTCCAGGGTGAATGGCTACACCTTC. The full variable domain, rest sourced from reference TRBV5-6 and TRBJ1-2, is DAGVTQSPTHLIKTRGQQVTLRCSPKSGHDTVSWYQQALGQGPQFIFQYYEEEERQRGNFPDRFSGHQFPNYSSELNVNALLLGDSALYLCASSLVSRVNGYTFGSGTRLTVV.

This rearrangement joins TRBV2 to TRBJ2-2, with a possible D match to TRBD2 (6 bases). V dropped 4 bases and J dropped 3 bases, with 6 bases sitting between them. CDR3 length: 13 amino acids. Germline loops: CDR1 SNHLY, CDR2 FYNNEI. The DNA for the CDR3 is TGTGCCAGCAGTGGGGGGGACACCGGGGAGCTGTTTTTT. Protein: CASSGGDTGELFF. The full variable domain, with the rest looked up from reference TRBV2 and TRBJ2-2, is EPEVTQTPSHQVTQMGQEVILRCVPISNHLYFYWYRQILGQKVEFLVSFYNNEISEKSEIFDDQFSVERPDGSNFTLKIRSTKLEDSAMYFCASSGGDTGELFFGEGSRLTVL.

V is TRBV30 and J is TRBJ2-1; D not resolved. The CDR3 length is 13 residues. Germline-derived CDR1 and CDR2 are GTSNPN and SVGIG (reference sequence). V was pared by 4 bases and J by 6 bases, with 13 bases between. This CDR3 is CAWTSRGRNEQFF. CDR3 nucleotide sequence: TGTGCCTGGACCAGCCGCGGCCGCAATGAGCAGTTCTTC.

V gene TRBV6-1 combines with J gene TRBJ1-1; D is unresolved. The V and J ends lost 2 bases and 6 bases respectively, with 7 bases between them. From germline, CDR1 is MNHNS and CDR2 SASEGT. This CDR3 region has 12 residues. The CDR3 region has the DNA TGTGCCAGCAGTGAACTTAGCTCTGAAGCTTTCTTT. It codes for CASSELSSEAFF.

This chain links TRBV5-1 with TRBJ1-6; 11 nucleotides agree with TRBD1. Trimming at V came to 4 bases and at J to 9 bases, leaving 3 bases not matched to a gene. CDR3 length: 14 residues. CDR1 SGHRS and CDR2 YFSETQ come from the germline V gene. The CDR3 DNA follows: TGCGCCAGCAGCCACGGGACAGGGGGTTCACCCCTCCACTTT. Translated: CASSHGTGGSPLHF.

The rearrangement links TRBV12-3 or TRBV12-4 to TRBJ1-2; maybe TRBD1 (5 bases). V was shortened by 5 bases and J by 1 base, with 8 bases between the two germline ends. CDR3 size: 13 residues. CDR3: CASSGDFNYGYTF. CDR3 sequence (DNA): TGTGCCAGCAGTGGGGACTTTAACTATGGCTACACCTTC.